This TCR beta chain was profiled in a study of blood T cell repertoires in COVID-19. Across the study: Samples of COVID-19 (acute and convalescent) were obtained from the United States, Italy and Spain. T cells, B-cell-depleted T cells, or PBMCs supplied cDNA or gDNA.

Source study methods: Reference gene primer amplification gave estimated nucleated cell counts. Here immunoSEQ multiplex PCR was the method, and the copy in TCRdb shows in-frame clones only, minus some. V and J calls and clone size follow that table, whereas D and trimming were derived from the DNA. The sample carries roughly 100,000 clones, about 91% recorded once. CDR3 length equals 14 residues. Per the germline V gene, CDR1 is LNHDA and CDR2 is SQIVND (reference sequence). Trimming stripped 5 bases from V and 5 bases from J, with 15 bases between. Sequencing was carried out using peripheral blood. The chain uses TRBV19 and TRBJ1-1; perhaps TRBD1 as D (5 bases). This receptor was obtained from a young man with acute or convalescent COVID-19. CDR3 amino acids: CASSHFPGKTEAFF. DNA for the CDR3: TGTGCCAGTAGTCACTTCCCAGGGAAGACTGAAGCTTTCTTT. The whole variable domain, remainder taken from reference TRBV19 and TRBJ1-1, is DGGITQSPKYLFRKEGQNVTLSCEQNLNHDAMYWYRQDPGQGLRLIYYSQIVNDFQKGDIAEGYSVSREKKESFPLTVTSAQKNPTAFYLCASSHFPGKTEAFFGQGTRLTVV.